Given below is one TCR beta chain in context. This clonotype was counted between two and nine times. Its antigen remains unidentified. The record has no base qualities; no much larger clone is one base away. The library came from PCR. TCR sequencing of DNA from cultured CD4+ T cells used the Oncomine TCR Beta short-read assay at the Johns Hopkins FTIC core. Genomic DNA was extracted from the cultured CD4+ T cells with the QIAamp micro DNA kit. Oncomine TCR Beta libraries made from cultured CD4+ T cells were pooled using unique dual indexes and sequenced on an Illumina iSeq 100. The original pipeline was this. Non-productive sequences were filtered out, and CDR3s that did not start with C, did not end with F or W, or were shorter than 7 amino acids were discarded. Antigen-specific clonotypes were identified with the MANAFEST web application by comparing peptide-stimulated wells with reference and other culture wells. To be called positive, a clone needed an FDR below 0.05, an odds ratio above 5, and a productive frequency above 0.1% in at least two of three replicate wells. Clonotypes that were significantly expanded in both SARS-CoV-2 spike wells and at least one common cold coronavirus spike condition were defined as cross-reactive. Similarity between CDR3 sequences was evaluated in R version 3.6.1 using Levenshtein distances (stringdist) and unrooted phylogenetic trees (ape). TCRdb reworked the public reads: Q25 trimming with fastp, MiXCR clone assembly, productive beta chains retained. Rows with one shared CDR3 protein collapse into an entry with the most common genes and DNA. The authors' filters were not applied to this entry. The sample has about 10,000 distinct CDR3 sequences on record, approximately 29% of them singletons. Approximately 15% of the sample comes from the top ten.

The data originate from a study of vaccination and CD4 T cells after COVID-19 (dated by TCRdb to 2021 to 2024). Concerning the study at large: In the convalescent cohort there were six males and four females, among whom were two Hispanic individuals, seven Caucasians, two Asians and one multiracial person. Two doses of either the Pfizer-BioNTech BNT162b2 vaccine (n=8) or the Moderna mRNA-1273 vaccine (n=2) were administered to participants. Post-COVID blood samples were collected from convalescent patients a median of around 100 days after diagnosis, with a range of roughly 30 to 170 days. Post-vaccine blood samples were taken a median of 72 days after the second vaccine dose, with a range of roughly 13 to 250 days. For stimulating the cultures, overlapping spike peptide pools were used, derived from SARS-CoV-2 as well as from the common cold coronaviruses HCoV-NL63, HCoV-OC43 and HCoV-229E. Control cultures received a CEFX viral epitope pool as the positive control, an HIV-1 Nef peptide pool as the negative control, or no peptide. The spike-specific CD4+ TCR repertoire was compared before and after mRNA vaccination in over 9 COVID-19 convalescent patients and a handful of infection-naive healthy vaccine recipients. In an earlier paper using these donors, memory CD4+ T cell crossreactivity between SARS-CoV-2 and common cold coronavirus spike proteins was assessed at the TCR clonotype level. General study outcomes and caveats: Relatively few convalescent patients were included in the study, and early timepoints after natural infection were not analyzed. Of the vaccine-specific clones in convalescent patients, 304 of 307, or nearly all, reacted only to SARS-CoV-2 spike and did not cross-react with common cold coronaviruses. In convalescent patients, a median around 89% of post-vaccine SARS-CoV-2-reactive clones were detected only after vaccination, suggesting vaccine-specific priming. The median count of SARS-CoV-2-reactive clonotypes went up from approximately 20 after infection to around 38 after vaccination, although the change was not significant.

This specimen's treatment or condition label, per the study, means: approximately 11-day PBMC culture with coronavirus spike peptide pools or control peptides (ViraFEST assay). CD4+ T cells from unexposed donors were collected before the COVID-19 pandemic (2011-2018). To expand antigen-specific T cells with peptide pools and then pick out the expanded clonotypes through TCR sequencing, the study relied on the ViraFEST assay. Roughly 2.1 million PBMCs per well were cultured in IMDM with about 5% human AB serum and around 10 IU/ml IL-2, plus 10 ug/ml peptide pools. Half of the culture medium was replaced with fresh IL-2-containing medium on days 3 and 7. After around 11 days of culture, CD4+ T cells were isolated by negative selection with the EasySep CD4+ T cell isolation kit. Unexposed donor CD4+ T cells were tested for reactivity to SARS-CoV-2 S and N and four common cold coronavirus spike pools, as cell number allowed. PBMCs were separated from whole blood using Ficoll-Paque Plus gradient centrifugation and then either used fresh or cryopreserved at -140C. Triplicate wells were generally used for each culture condition. Leukapheresis product for the unexposed donors was bought commercially.

The junction shows trimming of 1 base on V and 3 bases on J, plus 13 bases between the germline ends. The germline V gene encodes CDR1 LNHDA and CDR2 SQIVND (reference sequence). The CDR3 measures 15 amino acids from cysteine to phenylalanine. Of all the DNA, just the CDR3 is kept, 45 bases in frame from base 1. This receptor chain uses TRBV19 and TRBJ2-7; TRBD2 could be the D gene, as 5 bases match. The sequencing sample was made of CD4+ T cells from blood, cultured in vitro. The receptor comes from a human donor in good health. The bases read TGTGCCAGTAGTATAGGCGAGGAGGTGGTCTACGAGCAGTACTTC. The resulting protein is CASSIGEEVVYEQYF. With the rest looked up from the reference TRBV19 and TRBJ2-7 genes rather than sequenced, the full variable domain is DGGITQSPKYLFRKEGQNVTLSCEQNLNHDAMYWYRQDPGQGLRLIYYSQIVNDFQKGDIAEGYSVSREKKESFPLTVTSAQKNPTAFYLCASSIGEEVVYEQYFGPGTRLTVT.